This is a list of T cell receptor beta chains from one sample in a study of T cell clonotyping in hematopoietic cell transplantation. Some clones are missing from TCRdb's copy, which holds only in-frame ones; the method was immunoSEQ multiplex PCR. The data contain about 45,000 clones, about 95% of them singletons. The source material was peripheral blood mononuclear cells. Receptors were obtained from a woman between 50 and 59 years old in good health. Some clones in this sample may be carry-over from other donors' samples. CDR3s include the opening cysteine and the closing phenylalanine or tryptophan. Each record gives: V gene, clone size, CDR3 length, J gene, D gene, CDR3 DNA, CDR3 protein. D genes are given only for firm matches. Size is stated for part of the rows, as once, few or many counts, or as a class when the clone is expanded.

V gene: TRBV4-2; clone size: NA; CDR3 length: 14; J gene: TRBJ2-7; D gene: NA; CDR3 DNA: TGTGCCAGCAGCCAAGTGCAGGGATCCTACGAGCAGTACTTC; CDR3 protein: CASSQVQGSYEQYF
V gene: TRBV6-5; clone size: NA; CDR3 length: 14; J gene: TRBJ1-5; D gene: NA; CDR3 DNA: TGTGCCAGCAGCCCCGGCGGAATCAATCAGCCCCAGCATTTT; CDR3 protein: CASSPGGINQPQHF
V gene: TRBV7-7; clone size: NA; CDR3 length: 15; J gene: TRBJ2-3; D gene: NA; CDR3 DNA: TGTGCCAGCAGCTCAGGACTAAGGAGCACAGATACGCAGTATTTT; CDR3 protein: CASSSGLRSTDTQYF
V gene: TRBV6-1; clone size: NA; CDR3 length: 14; J gene: TRBJ2-5; D gene: NA; CDR3 DNA: TGTGCCAGCAGTGTTCCACAGCAGAAAGAGACCCAGTACTTC; CDR3 protein: CASSVPQQKETQYF
V gene: TRBV2; clone size: NA; CDR3 length: 14; J gene: TRBJ1-6; D gene: TRBD1; CDR3 DNA: TGTGCCAGCAGCCGGGACAGGGAGATTTCACCCCTCCACTTT; CDR3 protein: CASSRDREISPLHF
V gene: TRBV6-5; clone size: NA; CDR3 length: 14; J gene: TRBJ1-2; D gene: NA; CDR3 DNA: TGTGCCAGCAGGTCCGACAGGTATAACTATGGCTACACCTTC; CDR3 protein: CASRSDRYNYGYTF
V gene: TRBV29-1; clone size: NA; CDR3 length: 13; J gene: TRBJ1-2; D gene: TRBD1; CDR3 DNA: TGCAGCGTTGCCCCAGGGGGGAGGGATGGCTACACCTTC; CDR3 protein: CSVAPGGRDGYTF
V gene: TRBV28; clone size: NA; CDR3 length: 15; J gene: TRBJ2-7; D gene: TRBD1; CDR3 DNA: TGTGCCAGCAGCCAGGGACAGCTACACTTCGGGGAGCAGTACTTC; CDR3 protein: CASSQGQLHFGEQYF
V gene: TRBV19; clone size: NA; CDR3 length: 15; J gene: TRBJ1-5; D gene: NA; CDR3 DNA: TGTGCCAGTAGTATAGACAGCGGGCGGTATCAGCCCCAGCATTTT; CDR3 protein: CASSIDSGRYQPQHF
V gene: TRBV7-7; clone size: NA; CDR3 length: 13; J gene: TRBJ1-6; D gene: NA; CDR3 DNA: TGTGCCAGCAGCCTAGACTGGAATTCACCCCTCCACTTT; CDR3 protein: CASSLDWNSPLHF
V gene: TRBV28; clone size: NA; CDR3 length: 15; J gene: TRBJ1-6; D gene: NA; CDR3 DNA: TGTGCCAGCAGTTTCGGCGGGGACTATAATTCACCCCTCCACTTT; CDR3 protein: CASSFGGDYNSPLHF
V gene: TRBV7-2; clone size: NA; CDR3 length: 15; J gene: TRBJ2-1; D gene: TRBD1; CDR3 DNA: TGTGCCAGCAGCATGACAGGGGATTCCTACAATGAGCAGTTCTTC; CDR3 protein: CASSMTGDSYNEQFF
V gene: TRBV7-2; clone size: once; CDR3 length: 14; J gene: TRBJ1-2; D gene: NA; CDR3 DNA: TGTGCCAGCAGCTTAGGCCCGGATAACTATGGCTACACCTTC; CDR3 protein: CASSLGPDNYGYTF
V gene: TRBV18; clone size: NA; CDR3 length: 15; J gene: TRBJ2-7; D gene: TRBD2; CDR3 DNA: TGTGCCAGCTCATGGACTAGCGGGGGGGCGGTCGAGCAGTACTTC; CDR3 protein: CASSWTSGGAVEQYF
V gene: TRBV5-1; clone size: NA; CDR3 length: 12; J gene: TRBJ2-1; D gene: NA; CDR3 DNA: TGCGCCAGCAGCAGACAATACAATGAGCAGTTCTTC; CDR3 protein: CASSRQYNEQFF
V gene: TRBV7-3; clone size: NA; CDR3 length: 17; J gene: TRBJ2-2; D gene: TRBD2; CDR3 DNA: TGTGCCAGCAGCCGACGTTGGGGGGGACTAGCAACCGGGGAGCTGTTTTTT; CDR3 protein: CASSRRWGGLATGELFF
V gene: TRBV27; clone size: NA; CDR3 length: 15; J gene: TRBJ1-5; D gene: NA; CDR3 DNA: TGTGCCAGCAGTTGGTCAGGGGTCGGCAATCAGCCCCAGCATTTT; CDR3 protein: CASSWSGVGNQPQHF
V gene: TRBV6-8; clone size: NA; CDR3 length: 10; J gene: TRBJ1-2; D gene: TRBD1; CDR3 DNA: TGTGCCAGCACAGGGGGAGGCTACACCTTC; CDR3 protein: CASTGGGYTF
V gene: TRBV5-1; clone size: NA; CDR3 length: 14; J gene: TRBJ2-3; D gene: NA; CDR3 DNA: TGCGCCAGCAGCTACGGGGGAACCGGAGATACGCAGTATTTT; CDR3 protein: CASSYGGTGDTQYF
V gene: TRBV5-4; clone size: NA; CDR3 length: 15; J gene: TRBJ1-1; D gene: NA; CDR3 DNA: TGTGCCAGCAGCTTGGATGGAGGGTTGGACACTGAAGCTTTCTTT; CDR3 protein: CASSLDGGLDTEAFF
V gene: TRBV7-2; clone size: NA; CDR3 length: 12; J gene: TRBJ1-6; D gene: NA; CDR3 DNA: TGTGCCACAACAGGGACACGGTCACCCCTCCACTTT; CDR3 protein: CATTGTRSPLHF
V gene: TRBV4-3; clone size: once; CDR3 length: 14; J gene: TRBJ1-1; D gene: NA; CDR3 DNA: TGCGCCAGCAGCCAAGATTCCCGACTGAGTTCGGCTTTCTTT; CDR3 protein: CASSQDSRLSSAFF
V gene: TRBV9; clone size: NA; CDR3 length: 15; J gene: TRBJ2-3; D gene: NA; CDR3 DNA: TGTGCCAGCAGCGTATCCGGACCAATCACAGATACGCAGTATTTT; CDR3 protein: CASSVSGPITDTQYF
V gene: TRBV7-6; clone size: NA; CDR3 length: 14; J gene: TRBJ2-2; D gene: NA; CDR3 DNA: TGTGCCAGCAGCTTAGGGGGAGGCGCCGGGGAGCTGTTTTTT; CDR3 protein: CASSLGGGAGELFF
V gene: TRBV6-5; clone size: NA; CDR3 length: 14; J gene: TRBJ2-1; D gene: NA; CDR3 DNA: TGTGCCAGCAGTTACTCTGCCGATTACAATGAGCAGTTCTTC; CDR3 protein: CASSYSADYNEQFF
V gene: TRBV5-1; clone size: NA; CDR3 length: 14; J gene: TRBJ1-5; D gene: NA; CDR3 DNA: TGCGCCAGCAGCTCGGGACACAGCAATCAGCCCCAGCATTTT; CDR3 protein: CASSSGHSNQPQHF
V gene: TRBV19; clone size: NA; CDR3 length: 13; J gene: TRBJ1-1; D gene: NA; CDR3 DNA: TGTGCCAGTAGTATAATTAGAGACACTGAAGCTTTCTTT; CDR3 protein: CASSIIRDTEAFF
V gene: TRBV11-3; clone size: NA; CDR3 length: 15; J gene: TRBJ2-1; D gene: NA; CDR3 DNA: TGTGCCAGCGGACCAAGCCGGGGCTCCTACAATGAGCAGTTCTTC; CDR3 protein: CASGPSRGSYNEQFF
V gene: TRBV11-3; clone size: once; CDR3 length: 18; J gene: TRBJ2-3; D gene: NA; CDR3 DNA: TGTGCCAGCAGCGCCTGGGGACAAGGGGGTACTAGCACAGATACGCAGTATTTT; CDR3 protein: CASSAWGQGGTSTDTQYF
V gene: TRBV10-3; clone size: once; CDR3 length: 13; J gene: TRBJ1-2; D gene: TRBD1; CDR3 DNA: TGTGCCATCAGCAGACAGGGGACATCTGGCTACACCTTC; CDR3 protein: CAISRQGTSGYTF
V gene: TRBV5-4; clone size: NA; CDR3 length: 14; J gene: TRBJ1-2; D gene: NA; CDR3 DNA: TGTGCCAGCAGCTTGGACAGCCTCGGGAGAGGCTACACCTTC; CDR3 protein: CASSLDSLGRGYTF
V gene: TRBV5-1; clone size: once; CDR3 length: 13; J gene: TRBJ1-2; D gene: NA; CDR3 DNA: TGCGCCAGCAGCTTGGACAGGGTCTATGGCTACACCTTC; CDR3 protein: CASSLDRVYGYTF
V gene: TRBV4-3; clone size: once; CDR3 length: 17; J gene: TRBJ2-2; D gene: TRBD2; CDR3 DNA: TGCGCCAGCAGCCCTGAAGGCGGGGGGGCGGTGGGCGGGGAGCTGTTTTTT; CDR3 protein: CASSPEGGGAVGGELFF
V gene: TRBV5-1; clone size: NA; CDR3 length: 15; J gene: TRBJ2-7; D gene: NA; CDR3 DNA: TGCGCCAGCAGCCCCCTCACAGGGCCGACCTACGAGCAGTACTTC; CDR3 protein: CASSPLTGPTYEQYF
V gene: TRBV7-2; clone size: NA; CDR3 length: 15; J gene: TRBJ1-6; D gene: NA; CDR3 DNA: TGTGCCAGCAGCTTAGAAAGGGGATTTGATTCACCCCTCCACTTT; CDR3 protein: CASSLERGFDSPLHF
V gene: TRBV19; clone size: NA; CDR3 length: 12; J gene: TRBJ2-2; D gene: NA; CDR3 DNA: TGTGCCAGTAGTAGTTACACCGGGGAGCTGTTTTTT; CDR3 protein: CASSSYTGELFF
V gene: TRBV20-1; clone size: NA; CDR3 length: 8; J gene: TRBJ1-1; D gene: NA; CDR3 DNA: TGCCGTGCGAGTGAAGCTTTCTTT; CDR3 protein: CRASEAFF
V gene: TRBV6-6; clone size: NA; CDR3 length: 15; J gene: TRBJ2-1; D gene: NA; CDR3 DNA: TGTGCCAGCAGGGGCGGGGACGAATCCTACAATGAGCAGTTCTTC; CDR3 protein: CASRGGDESYNEQFF
V gene: TRBV5-5; clone size: NA; CDR3 length: 15; J gene: TRBJ1-2; D gene: TRBD1; CDR3 DNA: TGTGCCAGCAGTAGGCAGGGGGCGATCCCTATGGGCTACACCTTC; CDR3 protein: CASSRQGAIPMGYTF
V gene: TRBV7-3; clone size: NA; CDR3 length: 13; J gene: TRBJ1-1; D gene: NA; CDR3 DNA: TGTGCCAGCAGCTTAGGTATGAACACTGAAGCTTTCTTT; CDR3 protein: CASSLGMNTEAFF
V gene: TRBV6-1; clone size: NA; CDR3 length: 13; J gene: TRBJ1-5; D gene: NA; CDR3 DNA: TGTGCCAGCAGTACCAGCTCGAATCAGCCCCAGCATTTT; CDR3 protein: CASSTSSNQPQHF
V gene: TRBV7-8; clone size: NA; CDR3 length: 16; J gene: TRBJ2-3; D gene: TRBD2; CDR3 DNA: TGTGCCAGCAGCTTACCGGGACTAGCGGACACAGATACGCAGTATTTT; CDR3 protein: CASSLPGLADTDTQYF
V gene: TRBV7-2; clone size: NA; CDR3 length: 16; J gene: TRBJ1-6; D gene: NA; CDR3 DNA: TGTGCCAGCAGCTTAGAAGGGCAGGCCCAGCGCGGTCCCCTCCACTTT; CDR3 protein: CASSLEGQAQRGPLHF
V gene: TRBV5-1; clone size: NA; CDR3 length: 13; J gene: TRBJ2-2; D gene: NA; CDR3 DNA: TGCGCCAGCAGCTCCGTGGCTGCCGGGGAGCTGTTTTTT; CDR3 protein: CASSSVAAGELFF
V gene: TRBV10-3; clone size: NA; CDR3 length: 15; J gene: TRBJ2-7; D gene: NA; CDR3 DNA: TGTGCCATCAGTGAGTCGACGGACGTCGGCTACGAGCAGTACTTC; CDR3 protein: CAISESTDVGYEQYF
V gene: TRBV5-6; clone size: once; CDR3 length: 14; J gene: TRBJ2-7; D gene: NA; CDR3 DNA: TGTGCCAGCAGCTTGGACAGGTCGGCCTACGAGCAGTACTTC; CDR3 protein: CASSLDRSAYEQYF
V gene: TRBV19; clone size: NA; CDR3 length: 15; J gene: TRBJ1-2; D gene: NA; CDR3 DNA: TGTGCCAGTAGTATAGAAGGATCAAAGGAGGTTGGCTACACCTTC; CDR3 protein: CASSIEGSKEVGYTF
V gene: TRBV19; clone size: NA; CDR3 length: 16; J gene: TRBJ2-2; D gene: NA; CDR3 DNA: TGTGCCAGTAGTATAGAATGGGGGGCGGACACCGGGGAGCTGTTTTTT; CDR3 protein: CASSIEWGADTGELFF
V gene: TRBV19; clone size: NA; CDR3 length: 14; J gene: TRBJ1-5; D gene: NA; CDR3 DNA: TGTGCCAGTGCCGGACCCGGGGCTAATCAGCCCCAGCATTTT; CDR3 protein: CASAGPGANQPQHF
V gene: TRBV19; clone size: NA; CDR3 length: 13; J gene: TRBJ2-1; D gene: NA; CDR3 DNA: TGTGCCAGTAGTCTAAGGGCTTACAATGAGCAGTTCTTC; CDR3 protein: CASSLRAYNEQFF
V gene: TRBV29-1; clone size: NA; CDR3 length: 14; J gene: TRBJ1-1; D gene: NA; CDR3 DNA: TGCAGCGGCACAACCGGTAGAGTGAACACTGAAGCTTTCTTT; CDR3 protein: CSGTTGRVNTEAFF
V gene: TRBV7-9; clone size: NA; CDR3 length: 14; J gene: TRBJ1-2; D gene: NA; CDR3 DNA: TGTGCCAGCAGCTTACGGACAGACCACTATGGCTACACCTTC; CDR3 protein: CASSLRTDHYGYTF
V gene: TRBV15; clone size: NA; CDR3 length: 15; J gene: TRBJ2-7; D gene: TRBD2; CDR3 DNA: TGTGCCACCAGCAGGAGCGGGGGGGCCCTCTACGAGCAGTACTTC; CDR3 protein: CATSRSGGALYEQYF